Listed below are T cell receptor beta chains from one sample, sequenced in a study of control samples from healthy donors and cancer patients. TCRdb's table, derived via immunoSEQ multiplex PCR, lists solely in-frame clones and lacks some. Of about 140,000 clones listed, about 89% are singletons. Input material: blood. The receptors were sampled from a young man in good health. The CDR3 runs from the conserved cysteine through the conserved F or W. The D gene is left open where the match is weak. Expanded clones get a size class; other rows say once, few or many, or leave the size out.

j_call,v_call,clone_size,d_call,cdr3_aa,cdr3_nt
TRBJ1-3,TRBV7-9,once,NA,CASSLAPGTISGNTIYF,TGTGCCAGCAGCTTAGCCCCCGGGACGATCTCTGGAAACACCATATATTTT
TRBJ1-4,TRBV9,NA,NA,CASSVGAGAATNEKLFF,TGTGCCAGCAGCGTAGGGGCGGGGGCTGCAACTAATGAAAAACTGTTTTTT
TRBJ1-1,TRBV18,NA,TRBD1,CASSLRDRGAPGNTEAFF,TGTGCCAGCTCACTCCGGGACAGGGGGGCTCCCGGGAACACTGAAGCTTTCTTT
TRBJ1-2,TRBV29-1,NA,NA,CSVVRPGTNYGYTF,TGCAGCGTTGTTCGGCCAGGCACTAACTATGGCTACACCTTC
TRBJ1-2,TRBV2,NA,NA,CASSSIRTSLYGYTF,TGTGCCAGCAGCTCTATCCGGACATCGTTGTATGGCTACACCTTC
TRBJ1-5,TRBV2,NA,NA,CASTFNGGNQPQHF,TGTGCCAGCACCTTTAATGGGGGTAATCAGCCCCAGCATTTT
TRBJ1-1,TRBV18,NA,NA,CASSPRAGSWTEAFF,TGTGCCAGCTCACCCCGGGCAGGGAGTTGGACTGAAGCTTTCTTT
TRBJ2-7,TRBV7-2,NA,NA,CASSFPPYNEQYF,TGTGCCAGCAGCTTCCCCCCCTATAACGAGCAGTACTTC
TRBJ2-3,TRBV28,once,NA,CASSLVDTQYF,TGTGCCAGCAGCCTAGTCGATACGCAGTATTTT
TRBJ2-3,TRBV9,NA,NA,CASSVGRGAYGDTQYF,TGTGCCAGCAGCGTAGGCCGGGGGGCCTACGGGGATACGCAGTATTTT
TRBJ1-2,TRBV6-5,NA,TRBD1,CASKLGQGYGYTF,TGTGCCAGCAAATTGGGACAGGGGTATGGCTACACCTTC
TRBJ2-7,TRBV6-5,once,NA,CASTWSQATYEQYF,TGTGCCAGCACCTGGAGTCAGGCCACCTACGAGCAGTACTTC
TRBJ2-2,TRBV27,NA,NA,CASSDADPTGELFF,TGTGCCAGCAGTGACGCAGACCCCACCGGGGAGCTGTTTTTT
TRBJ2-5,TRBV5-4,NA,TRBD2,CASSPSGVQETQYF,TGTGCCAGCTCCCCTAGCGGGGTCCAAGAGACCCAGTACTTC
TRBJ1-5,TRBV10-3,NA,NA,CAISTTAGNQPQHF,TGTGCCATCAGTACGACAGCGGGCAATCAGCCCCAGCATTTT
TRBJ2-7,TRBV5-1,few,NA,CASSFGTTVEQYF,TGCGCCAGCAGCTTTGGGACAACGGTCGAGCAGTACTTC
TRBJ1-3,TRBV6-5,NA,NA,CASLQGTTGNTIYF,TGTGCCAGCCTCCAGGGTACAACTGGAAACACCATATATTTT
TRBJ2-3,TRBV6-2/TRBV6-3,NA,NA,CASSYLDTSTDTQYF,TGTGCCAGCAGTTACTTAGATACTAGCACAGATACGCAGTATTTT
TRBJ1-1,TRBV7-3,NA,TRBD1,CASSSPDRGRLTEAFF,TGTGCCAGCAGCTCCCCGGACAGGGGGCGCTTGACTGAAGCTTTCTTT
TRBJ1-6,TRBV11-2,NA,NA,CASSSEGVRDGYNSPLHF,TGTGCCAGCAGCTCCGAGGGTGTCCGGGACGGCTATAATTCACCCCTCCACTTT
TRBJ2-7,TRBV7-2,NA,NA,CASRRQADYEQYF,TGTGCCAGCAGAAGACAGGCTGACTACGAGCAGTACTTC
TRBJ1-1,TRBV4-2,NA,NA,CASSQVLEGNTEAFF,TGTGCCAGCAGCCAGGTTTTGGAAGGGAACACTGAAGCTTTCTTT
TRBJ1-2,TRBV5-1,NA,TRBD1,CASSRLGTGEGYTF,TGCGCCAGCAGCCGCCTGGGGACAGGTGAGGGCTACACCTTC
TRBJ2-5,TRBV7-3,NA,NA,CASSLNGLATQETQYF,TGTGCCAGCAGCTTAAACGGGCTAGCGACACAAGAGACCCAGTACTTC
TRBJ2-5,TRBV24-1,NA,TRBD2,CATSDPRLAGGMETQYF,TGTGCCACCAGTGATCCCAGACTAGCGGGGGGTATGGAGACCCAGTACTTC
TRBJ1-5,TRBV7-9,NA,NA,CASSLGQGDQPQHF,TGTGCCAGCAGCTTGGGGCAGGGCGATCAGCCCCAGCATTTT
TRBJ1-1,TRBV11-2,NA,NA,CASSLDGGDTEAFF,TGTGCCAGCAGCTTAGACGGTGGGGACACTGAAGCTTTCTTT